Presented here are 10 T cell receptor beta chains from one specimen sequenced in a study of cytomegalovirus exposure and HLA in healthy donors. PCR amplification relied on 60 Vbeta primers (plus 13 Jbeta primers). Assay used: immunoSEQ multiplex PCR; TCRdb lists only in-frame clones, some missing. The sample gives approximately 150,000 clones, nearly 70% of which show up once; about 9.4% is in the top ten. The specimen was PBMCs. All receptors derive from a man in his thirties or forties in good health and CMV-seropositive.

Here the CDR3 DNA reads TGTGCCAGCAGTTATTACAGGGGACGAGAGACCCAGTACTTC. Protein: CASSYYRGRETQYF. The J gene is TRBJ2-5, the V gene TRBV2; 7 positions agree with TRBD1. J was trimmed by 4 bases and V by 5 bases; bases with no gene match: 7. CDR3 length: 14 amino acids. The germline gives CDR1 SNHLY, CDR2 FYNNEI. Full variable domain (outside the CDR3, taken from reference TRBV2 and TRBJ2-5): EPEVTQTPSHQVTQMGQEVILRCVPISNHLYFYWYRQILGQKVEFLVSFYNNEISEKSEIFDDQFSVERPDGSNFTLKIRSTKLEDSAMYFCASSYYRGRETQYFGPGTRLLVL.

The table lists this clone with a few counts. The V gene is TRBV19, the J gene TRBJ2-1; maybe TRBD1 (6 bases). The V end lost 1 base, the J end lost 6 bases, and 13 bases lay between the germline ends. There are 15 residues in the CDR3. Germline CDR1 LNHDA, CDR2 SQIVND (reference sequence). This chain's CDR3 is CASSIGSGAGNEQFF. In DNA, the CDR3 is TGTGCCAGTAGTATAGGGTCAGGGGCTGGCAATGAGCAGTTCTTC.

This clone has more than one count but fewer than ten. The chain is built from TRBV4-1 and TRBJ1-4, with D uncertain. The V gene lost 4 bases and the J gene lost 1 base, with 10 bases spanning the gap. The CDR3 consists of 15 residues. Per germline, CDR1 MGHRA and CDR2 YSYEKL. CDR3 DNA sequence: TGCGCCAGCAGCCCTATTCGAGGAACTAATGAAAAACTGTTTTTT. This sequence encodes CASSPIRGTNEKLFF.

The rearrangement links TRBV27 to TRBJ2-1; 8 bases agree with TRBD2. CDR1 is MNHEY, CDR2 SMNVEV, per germline (reference sequence). V was clipped by 5 bases and J by 5 bases; unmatched bases: 8. The CDR3 spans 15 residues. The CDR3 DNA follows: TGTGCCAGCAGTCCCCGCTTTAGCGGGGACAATGAGCAGTTCTTC. This translates into CASSPRFSGDNEQFF.

The genes are TRBV9 and TRBJ2-2; 9 bases line up with TRBD2. CDR1 and CDR2 from the germline V gene are SGDLS and YYNGEE. V gave up 3 bases and J gave up 0 bases; unmatched junction bases: 0. The CDR3 covers 15 residues. CDR3 residues: CASSASGTNTGELFF. The CDR3 DNA is TGTGCCAGCAGCGCTAGCGGGACGAACACCGGGGAGCTGTTTTTT.

This clone occurred once. CDR3 DNA sequence: TGTGCCATCGACAGGGCAACTAATGAAAAACTGTTTTTT. Translating it yields CAIDRATNEKLFF. V usage is TRBV7-9 and J usage is TRBJ1-4, with 7 bases fitting TRBD1. The CDR3 runs 13 residues. Looked up from germline, CDR1 is SEHNR and CDR2 is FQNEAQ (reference sequence). Trimming cost V 10 bases and J 0 bases; bases outside gene matches: 2.

CDR3 sequence reads: CASRDSQTSTDTQYF. CDR3 DNA sequence: TGTGCCAGCCGGGACTCCCAAACCAGCACAGATACGCAGTATTTT. The V and J genes are TRBV27 and TRBJ2-3, with a possible D match to TRBD2 (6 bases). With 8 bases removed from V and 0 bases from J, the gap between germline ends came to 15 bases. CDR1 MNHEY and CDR2 SMNVEV come from the germline V gene (reference sequence). The CDR3 covers 15 residues.

The chain joins TRBV9 to TRBJ2-1, with 10 bases matching TRBD2. Germline CDR1 SGDLS, CDR2 YYNGEE. V lost 2 bases and J lost 3; bases outside the gene matches: 2. The CDR3 is 15 residues long. The CDR3, as DNA: TGTGCCAGCAGCGTTCTAGCGGGAGTCTACAATGAGCAGTTCTTC. Amino acids: CASSVLAGVYNEQFF.

This chain links TRBV6-1 with TRBJ2-5; no reliable D call. Looked up from germline, CDR1 is MNHNS and CDR2 is SASEGT. The CDR3 loop spans 15 amino acids. Trimming shortened V by 1 base and J by 3 bases, and 12 bases separated the two germline ends. CDR3: CASSEGAANKETQYF. CDR3 bases: TGTGCCAGCAGTGAAGGGGCAGCTAATAAAGAGACCCAGTACTTC.

This clone was picked up a small number of times. The J gene is TRBJ2-7, the V gene TRBV5-6; TRBD2 matches at 7 bases. The CDR3 is made up of 14 amino acids. V was clipped by 0 bases and J by 3 bases; unmatched bases: 3. The V gene's germline CDR1 is SGHDT and CDR2 YYEEEE. This CDR3 reads CASSLGGSIYEQYF. The CDR3 coding sequence is TGTGCCAGCAGCTTGGGCGGGAGCATCTACGAGCAGTACTTC.